The present T cell receptor (beta chain) was sequenced within a study of regulatory T cells in long-lasting Graves disease. At the level of the study: Persistent cases took antithyroid drugs over 5 years and stayed TSH receptor antibody positive. Whole-study findings and limits: In persistent patients, shared public clonotypes (roughly 2,700) outnumbered those in new patients (almost 1,000). Under persistent disease, TRBV28, TRBJ1-2 and TRBJ2-5 were used preferentially.

The sample's time point: persistent/refractory GD, antithyroid drugs over 5 years with positive TRAb. Extracted PBMC RNA gave rise to the TCR library. Both iRepertoire HTBI primers and Arm-PCR of CDR3 regions were used to build the TCR beta libraries. Original processing notes: From all samples, identification returned 14 TRBJ and approximately 62 TRBV segments. Each CDR3 protein gets one entry after TCRdb re-called the multiplex PCR reads with MiXCR. V and J calls and clone size were set by TCRdb, not the authors. The table lists around 430,000 distinct CDR3 sequences, approximately 22% of them singletons. This clonotype was found many times. Its antigen is unidentified. CDR3 length: 15 amino acids. Germline-derived CDR1 and CDR2 are SGHTA and FQGNSA. Trimming stripped 3 bases from V and 3 bases from J, with 14 bases between.

The receptor comes from a female donor with Graves disease. The chain couples TRBV7-2 to TRBJ1-1, with a tentative D call TRBD1 (5 bases). The source material was peripheral blood mononuclear cells (PBMCs), sampled when the disease was refractory, from a patient treated with antithyroid drugs. The CDR3 sequence is CASSFGRAKDTEAFF. For the CDR3, the DNA is TGTGCCAGCAGCTTCGGCAGGGCGAAAGACACTGAAGCTTTCTTT.